Below, 2 T cell receptor beta chains from the same sample are listed, as sequenced in a study of T cell repertoires in ileal Crohn's disease. Using immunoSEQ multiplex PCR, the repertoire was profiled, and TCRdb retains in-frame clones only, with some absent. The profile shows some 15,000 clones, 80% to 85% of them singletons. Specimen: ileal tissue. The receptors shown here come from an adult with Crohn's disease.

V usage is TRBV5-1 and J usage is TRBJ2-3, with D tentatively TRBD2 (5 bases). The CDR3 totals 16 residues. Germline CDR1 reads SGHRS; CDR2 reads YFSETQ. Deletions cut 3 bases from V and 0 bases from J, with 14 bases between. CDR3 protein: CASSWRRAASTDTQYF. In DNA form, the CDR3 reads TGCGCCAGCAGCTGGAGGAGAGCCGCTAGCACAGATACGCAGTATTTT. Full variable domain (outside the CDR3, taken from reference TRBV5-1 and TRBJ2-3): KAGVTQTPRYLIKTRGQQVTLSCSPISGHRSVSWYQQTPGQGLQFLFEYFSETQRNKGNFPGRFSGRQFSNSRSEMNVSTLELGDSALYLCASSWRRAASTDTQYFGPGTRLTVL.

This chain joins TRBV6-6 and TRBJ2-7, with no clear D. V lost 7 bases and J 4 bases, leaving 8 bases between the germline ends. Germline lookup yields CDR1 MNHNY and CDR2 SVGAGI (reference sequence). This CDR3 is 11 amino acids long. CDR3 in amino acids: CASKLGYEQYF. CDR3 bases: TGTGCCAGCAAACTCGGTTACGAGCAGTACTTC.